These T cell receptor beta chains were read from a single sample in a study of long-term antiretroviral therapy in people with HIV. The repertoire was sequenced with immunoSEQ multiplex PCR; TCRdb's copy has only in-frame clones and lacks some. Among approximately 20,000 clones, around 85% were seen once, and the ten largest hold 10% to 15%. Specimen: unsorted PBMCs, collected 1.6 years after starting antiretroviral therapy. Receptors were obtained from a man in his forties with HIV. Each CDR3 is given with its conserved first and last residue. D genes are given only for firm matches. Not every row has a clone size; where given, it reads once, few, many or a size class.

d_gene: TRBD1
v_gene: TRBV5-1
j_gene: TRBJ2-4
abundance: .
CDR3nt: TGCGCCAGCAGCCCCCTCGTGACAGGGGGCGCGTACATTCAGTACTTC
CDR3aa: CASSPLVTGGAYIQYF

d_gene: .
v_gene: TRBV6-5
j_gene: TRBJ2-2
abundance: few
CDR3nt: TGTGCCACCGCGGGACACACGAACACCGGGGAGCTGTTTTTT
CDR3aa: CATAGHTNTGELFF

d_gene: .
v_gene: TRBV5-4
j_gene: TRBJ2-1
abundance: .
CDR3nt: TGTGCCAGCAGCTTGAGGGGGAGGGGCGCTGATGAGCAGTTCTTC
CDR3aa: CASSLRGRGADEQFF

d_gene: TRBD1
v_gene: TRBV18
j_gene: TRBJ2-7
abundance: .
CDR3nt: TGTGCCAGCTCACCAGCAGGGGGTCCTTACGAGCAGTACTTC
CDR3aa: CASSPAGGPYEQYF

d_gene: TRBD1
v_gene: TRBV5-8
j_gene: TRBJ2-1
abundance: .
CDR3nt: TGTGCCAGCAGCCCGACAGGGGGGTCCTACAATGAGCAGTTCTTC
CDR3aa: CASSPTGGSYNEQFF

d_gene: TRBD1
v_gene: TRBV11-3
j_gene: TRBJ1-2
abundance: once
CDR3nt: TGTGCCAGCAGCTTAGATGCGGGGACAGGATACTATGGCTACACCTTC
CDR3aa: CASSLDAGTGYYGYTF

d_gene: .
v_gene: TRBV6-1
j_gene: TRBJ2-7
abundance: few
CDR3nt: TGTGCCAGCAGTGGCCGACAGTCCCACGAGCAGTACTTC
CDR3aa: CASSGRQSHEQYF

d_gene: .
v_gene: TRBV4-1
j_gene: TRBJ2-7
abundance: .
CDR3nt: TGCGCCAGCAGCCCGAAAGGGCAATCCTACGAGCAGTACTTC
CDR3aa: CASSPKGQSYEQYF

d_gene: .
v_gene: TRBV18
j_gene: TRBJ2-7
abundance: .
CDR3nt: TGTGCCAGCTCAGCCGGGGGAACCTACGAGCAGTACTTC
CDR3aa: CASSAGGTYEQYF

d_gene: TRBD1
v_gene: TRBV10-3
j_gene: TRBJ1-5
abundance: .
CDR3nt: TGTGCCATCAGTGAGCGGACGCTTCAGGGGGCGAGCAATCAGCCCCAGCATTTT
CDR3aa: CAISERTLQGASNQPQHF

d_gene: .
v_gene: TRBV5-6
j_gene: TRBJ2-5
abundance: .
CDR3nt: TGTGCCAGCAGCGACTCCTTTGTAAGGGAGACCCAGTACTTC
CDR3aa: CASSDSFVRETQYF

d_gene: TRBD2
v_gene: TRBV7-9
j_gene: TRBJ2-3
abundance: .
CDR3nt: TGTGCCAGCAGCTTATGGCGGGGGGGAGATACGCAGTATTTT
CDR3aa: CASSLWRGGDTQYF

d_gene: .
v_gene: TRBV6-1
j_gene: TRBJ1-5
abundance: .
CDR3nt: TGTGCCAGCAGTGACTGGCACAGGGATGATCAGCCCCAGCATTTT
CDR3aa: CASSDWHRDDQPQHF

d_gene: TRBD2
v_gene: TRBV7-8
j_gene: TRBJ2-1
abundance: .
CDR3nt: TGTGCCAGCAGCTTAGTCGGGAGGAGCTCCTACAATGAGCAGTTCTTC
CDR3aa: CASSLVGRSSYNEQFF

d_gene: .
v_gene: TRBV5-1
j_gene: TRBJ2-7
abundance: .
CDR3nt: TGCGCCAGCAGCTTGGGAGACAGTTCCTACGAGCAGTACTTC
CDR3aa: CASSLGDSSYEQYF

d_gene: .
v_gene: TRBV6-1
j_gene: TRBJ1-3
abundance: .
CDR3nt: TGTGCCAGCAGTGAAGCGCCAGGGTTATCCGGAAACACCATATATTTT
CDR3aa: CASSEAPGLSGNTIYF

d_gene: .
v_gene: TRBV7-9
j_gene: TRBJ1-4
abundance: .
CDR3nt: TGTGCCAGCAGCTTAGAGTCGGGGCCCGAGCTGTTTTTT
CDR3aa: CASSLESGPELFF

d_gene: .
v_gene: TRBV5-1
j_gene: TRBJ2-3
abundance: once
CDR3nt: TGCGCCAGCAGCTTCGTCTCCCCCGTCAGCACAGATACGCAGTATTTT
CDR3aa: CASSFVSPVSTDTQYF

d_gene: .
v_gene: TRBV28
j_gene: TRBJ1-2
abundance: .
CDR3nt: TGTGCCAGCAGCCCGTCAGCTAACTATGGCTACACCTTC
CDR3aa: CASSPSANYGYTF

d_gene: .
v_gene: TRBV4-1
j_gene: TRBJ2-2
abundance: .
CDR3nt: TGCGCCAGCAGCCAAGAAGGGCTAGACACCGGGGAGCTGTTTTTT
CDR3aa: CASSQEGLDTGELFF

d_gene: .
v_gene: TRBV19
j_gene: TRBJ1-2
abundance: .
CDR3nt: TGTGCCAGTAGTATCACTGTTGGCAGCCTTTACTCAGGCTACACCTTC
CDR3aa: CASSITVGSLYSGYTF

d_gene: TRBD2
v_gene: TRBV6-4
j_gene: TRBJ2-3
abundance: few
CDR3nt: TGTGCCAGCAGTGAAGCGGGGGGCACAGATACGCAGTATTTT
CDR3aa: CASSEAGGTDTQYF

d_gene: TRBD1
v_gene: TRBV4-1
j_gene: TRBJ2-5
abundance: once
CDR3nt: TGCGCCAGCAGCCTTCGGGGACAGGGGTGGAAAGAGACCCAGTACTTC
CDR3aa: CASSLRGQGWKETQYF

d_gene: .
v_gene: TRBV30
j_gene: TRBJ2-3
abundance: .
CDR3nt: TGTGCCTGGAGTGTGACACAGTCCACAGATACGCAGTATTTT
CDR3aa: CAWSVTQSTDTQYF

d_gene: .
v_gene: TRBV6-5
j_gene: TRBJ1-2
abundance: .
CDR3nt: TGTGCCAGCAGTTACTCCGCCGCGGGCTATGGCTACACCTTC
CDR3aa: CASSYSAAGYGYTF

d_gene: TRBD2
v_gene: TRBV19
j_gene: TRBJ2-1
abundance: .
CDR3nt: TGTGCCAGTACCGTAGCGGGAGTGGGCAATGAGCAGTTCTTC
CDR3aa: CASTVAGVGNEQFF

d_gene: .
v_gene: TRBV7-2
j_gene: TRBJ2-1
abundance: .
CDR3nt: TGTGCCAGCAGCTTAGCCGGCTTCAATGAGCAGTTCTTC
CDR3aa: CASSLAGFNEQFF

d_gene: .
v_gene: TRBV15
j_gene: TRBJ2-1
abundance: .
CDR3nt: TGTGCCATCTCTGACCGAGACCATCATGAGCAGTTCTTC
CDR3aa: CAISDRDHHEQFF

d_gene: .
v_gene: TRBV5-6
j_gene: TRBJ2-7
abundance: .
CDR3nt: TGTGCCAGCAGCTTGGCCTCCTACGAGCAGTACTTC
CDR3aa: CASSLASYEQYF

d_gene: TRBD2
v_gene: TRBV4-2
j_gene: TRBJ2-1
abundance: .
CDR3nt: TGTGCCAGCAGCCAAGATCGGGGGGGGGCCCACAATGAGCAGTTCTTC
CDR3aa: CASSQDRGGAHNEQFF

d_gene: .
v_gene: TRBV5-4
j_gene: TRBJ1-5
abundance: few
CDR3nt: TGTGCCAGCAACCCGGAAGGAGGATGCAATCAGCCCCAGCATTTT
CDR3aa: CASNPEGGCNQPQHF

d_gene: TRBD2
v_gene: TRBV9
j_gene: TRBJ2-1
abundance: .
CDR3nt: TGTGCCAGCAGCGTAGAAGTTGGAAGGCGGGGGGGCCGGAGTGAGCAGTTCTTC
CDR3aa: CASSVEVGRRGGRSEQFF

d_gene: TRBD1
v_gene: TRBV30
j_gene: TRBJ2-1
abundance: .
CDR3nt: TGTGCCTGGAAAAGGACAGGGGGTTACAATGAGCAGTTCTTC
CDR3aa: CAWKRTGGYNEQFF

d_gene: .
v_gene: TRBV18
j_gene: TRBJ1-4
abundance: .
CDR3nt: TGTGCCAGCTCACCGGGCGGTTCTGAGGAAAAACTGTTTTTT
CDR3aa: CASSPGGSEEKLFF

d_gene: .
v_gene: TRBV2
j_gene: TRBJ2-1
abundance: .
CDR3nt: TGTGCCAGCAGTGAAGGCCGGAGCTCCTACAATGAGCAGTTCTTC
CDR3aa: CASSEGRSSYNEQFF

d_gene: .
v_gene: TRBV9
j_gene: TRBJ2-3
abundance: .
CDR3nt: TGTGCCAGCAGCGCCCGACAGGTCCGGGCCACAGATACGCAGTATTTT
CDR3aa: CASSARQVRATDTQYF

d_gene: .
v_gene: TRBV5-3
j_gene: TRBJ2-1
abundance: .
CDR3nt: TGTGCCAGAAGCTTGGAGGTTAGGGGGGGCTCCTACAATGAGCAGTTCTTC
CDR3aa: CARSLEVRGGSYNEQFF

d_gene: TRBD1
v_gene: TRBV9
j_gene: TRBJ2-7
abundance: .
CDR3nt: TGTGCCAGCAGCCCTCGGACAGGGGGTTACGAGCAGTACTTC
CDR3aa: CASSPRTGGYEQYF

d_gene: .
v_gene: TRBV30
j_gene: TRBJ2-2
abundance: few
CDR3nt: TGTGCCTGGAGTACAGGCCCCGGGGAGCTGTTTTTT
CDR3aa: CAWSTGPGELFF

d_gene: .
v_gene: TRBV4-1
j_gene: TRBJ1-1
abundance: .
CDR3nt: TGCGCCAGCAGCCAAGATCCCAGATCCCGGGGGACTGAAGCTTTCTTT
CDR3aa: CASSQDPRSRGTEAFF

d_gene: .
v_gene: TRBV7-9
j_gene: TRBJ1-6
abundance: .
CDR3nt: TGTGCCAGCAGCCTCCCAGGCCGTTTGGCCCTCCACTTT
CDR3aa: CASSLPGRLALHF

d_gene: .
v_gene: TRBV2
j_gene: TRBJ2-1
abundance: .
CDR3nt: TGTGCCAGCAGTGAAGCGCTTCAAAGTGCGCCGGGCGGGGACAATGAGCAGTTCTTC
CDR3aa: CASSEALQSAPGGDNEQFF